These 7 T cell receptor beta chains were sequenced from one sample in a study of blood T cell repertoires in COVID-19 (dated by TCRdb to the early 2020s). The library was made by the immunoSEQ multiplex PCR assay. TCRdb mirrors the immuneACCESS table, restricted to in-frame sequences. Some clones are absent from its copies; in checked studies, under half trace to an unresolved V gene, and the reason for the others is unknown. The sample includes tens of thousands of clones, with roughly 80% observed a single time. The top ten clones comprise around 30% of the sample. Sequencing was carried out using peripheral blood. These receptors originate from a woman in her 70s with acute or convalescent COVID-19.

This chain uses TRBV29-1 with TRBJ2-3; 10 bases are shared with TRBD2. This CDR3 has 13 residues. V was pared by 6 bases and J by 4 bases, with 4 bases of the junction left unmatched. Germline V lookup: CDR1 SQVTM, CDR2 ANQGSEA. CDR3: CSVQAGGADTQYF. Here the CDR3 DNA reads TGCAGCGTCCAAGCGGGAGGGGCAGATACGCAGTATTTT.

V gene TRBV7-2 combines with J gene TRBJ1-4; 11 positions match TRBD1. The V gene's germline CDR1 is SGHTA and CDR2 FQGNSA. This CDR3 has 17 amino acids. Trimming removed 3 bases from V and 3 bases from J; junction bases left unmatched: 6. CDR3 nucleotides: TGTGCCAGCAGCTTTAGGACAGGGGGCGCGCCTAATGAAAAACTGTTTTTT. This translates into CASSFRTGGAPNEKLFF.

The CDR3 DNA reads TGTGCCAGTAGTATAGAAGGGACCGGGACAGGGGTTCAGCCCCAGCATTTT. Its translation is CASSIEGTGTGVQPQHF. V and J are TRBV19 and TRBJ1-5; 10 bases fit TRBD1. Germline V gene lookup returns CDR1 LNHDA and CDR2 SQIVND (reference sequence). Trimming cost V 0 bases and J 6 bases; bases outside gene matches: 8. CDR3 length equals 17 residues.

The chain carries TRBV5-8 and TRBJ2-2, with D possibly being TRBD1 (5 bases). The CDR3 consists of 15 residues. Trimming took off 2 bases at V and 1 base at J, with 9 bases between the two ends. Germline lookup yields CDR1 SGHTS and CDR2 YDEGEE. CDR3 in DNA: TGTGCCAGCAGCTTTATGACAGTGAACACCGGGGAGCTGTTTTTT. Translation: CASSFMTVNTGELFF.

Written as DNA, the CDR3 is TGCGCCAGCAGCCCACTAGCGGGAGGGACCTACAATGAGCAGTTCTTC. It encodes CASSPLAGGTYNEQFF. This chain links TRBV4-1 with TRBJ2-1, with 13 bases matching TRBD2. This CDR3 has 16 residues. V lost 4 bases and J lost 2; bases outside the gene matches: 2. In germline, CDR1 is MGHRA, CDR2 YSYEKL.

The J gene is TRBJ2-5, the V gene TRBV7-3, with TRBD1 matching over 9 bases. This CDR3 spans 16 amino acids. V gave up 6 bases and J gave up 4 bases; unmatched junction bases: 12. Germline V gene lookup returns CDR1 SGHTA and CDR2 FQGTGA. The CDR3 protein is CASRARGQGRSETQYF. The CDR3 DNA sequence: TGTGCCAGCAGAGCAAGGGGACAGGGCCGATCAGAGACCCAGTACTTC.

This clone was counted a few times. The chain uses TRBV7-2 and TRBJ1-5; TRBD1 might be the D (5 bases). Germline V gene lookup returns CDR1 SGHTA and CDR2 FQGNSA. This CDR3 is built from 15 residues. Trimming stripped 5 bases from V and 8 bases from J, with 19 bases between. Here the CDR3 reads CASSHLSAGVEPQHF. The CDR3, as DNA: TGTGCCAGCAGCCACCTATCTGCGGGGGTTGAGCCCCAGCATTTT.